The 20 T cell receptor beta chains below all came from one sample that was sequenced in a study of cytomegalovirus exposure and HLA in healthy donors. The PCR made use of 60 Vbeta and 13 Jbeta primers. Using immunoSEQ multiplex PCR, the repertoire was profiled, and TCRdb retains in-frame clones only, with some absent. The table includes 150,000 or so clones, about 72% detected once. Sequenced sample: PBMCs. The origin of the receptors is a man in his fifties or sixties in good health and CMV-seropositive.

This clone was found once. The chain couples TRBV18 to TRBJ2-1; maybe TRBD2 (6 bases). The germline CDR1 and CDR2 sequences are KGHSH and LQKENI. V gave up 1 base and J gave up 4 bases, with 11 bases separating them. The CDR3 consists of 15 residues. The CDR3 coding sequence is TGTGCCAGCTCACCACTTGCGGGGATTTACAATGAGCAGTTCTTC. Protein sequence: CASSPLAGIYNEQFF.

This chain joins TRBV5-4 and TRBJ2-5; no firm D call. The J call may be faulty, since TRBJ2-7 better matches the DNA end. CDR3 length: 13 residues. The germline CDR1 and CDR2 sequences are SGHNT and YYREEE (reference sequence). The chain's CDR3 is CASSSQIAYEQYF. CDR3 in DNA: TGTGCCAGCAGCTCCCAGATAGCCTACGAGCAGTACTTC.

The chain recombines TRBV5-5 with TRBJ1-4, with 10 bases fitting TRBD1. The germline V gene encodes CDR1 SGHKS and CDR2 YYEKEE (reference sequence). The V and J ends lost 0 bases and 7 bases, in that order; junction bases with no gene match: 6. The CDR3 contains 16 residues. CDR3 sequence: CASSLGQGAEGEKLFF. CDR3 DNA sequence: TGTGCCAGCAGCTTGGGACAGGGGGCAGAAGGTGAAAAACTGTTTTTT.

This chain uses TRBV2 with TRBJ2-7, with D tentatively TRBD2 (6 bases). Trimming stripped 7 bases from V and 1 base from J, with 14 bases between. CDR3 size: 14 residues. The germline CDR1 and CDR2 sequences are SNHLY and FYNNEI. Here the CDR3 DNA reads TGTGCCAGCAAGGACGGGGGTATGTCCTACGAGCAGTACTTC. This gives the protein CASKDGGMSYEQYF. The full variable domain, rest sourced from reference TRBV2 and TRBJ2-7, is EPEVTQTPSHQVTQMGQEVILRCVPISNHLYFYWYRQILGQKVEFLVSFYNNEISEKSEIFDDQFSVERPDGSNFTLKIRSTKLEDSAMYFCASKDGGMSYEQYFGPGTRLTVT.

The chain uses TRBV12-2 and TRBJ1-1. TRBV12-2 is reported as a pseudogene. This CDR3 region has 12 residues. The CDR3 region is CASRFCAGAAFF. CDR3 bases: TGTGCAAGTCGCTTCTGTGCGGGGGCAGCTTTCTTT.

The chain employs TRBV6-5 and TRBJ1-2; 11 nucleotides line up with TRBD1. Germline trimming cut 7 bases from V and 4 bases from J; bases unmatched to any gene: 5. This CDR3 contains 14 residues. Germline assignment: CDR1 MNHEY and CDR2 SVGAGI. As DNA, the CDR3 is TGTGCCAGCAACGGACAGGGGGCGACCTATGGCTACACCTTC. Translating it yields CASNGQGATYGYTF.

In its sample, this clone was seen a few times. This chain uses TRBV23-1 with TRBJ2-3; tentatively, D is TRBD1 (5 bases). TRBV23-1 is placed among ORFs of uncertain function. The ends were cut back, 4 bases at V and 0 bases at J, with 17 bases in the middle. CDR3 size: 17 residues. CDR3 coding DNA: TGCGCCAGCAGTCCTATTGGGGCTAACCTAAGCACAGATACGCAGTATTTT. Translation gives CASSPIGANLSTDTQYF.

CDR3 in amino acids: CASSPGRGVTYNEQFF. CDR3 nucleotides: TGTGCCAGCAGCCCCGGGCGGGGGGTCACCTACAATGAGCAGTTCTTC. The chain joins TRBV7-8 to TRBJ2-1; 8 bases match TRBD2. Germline CDR1 SGHVS, CDR2 FQNEAQ. J gave up 2 bases and V 5 bases, and 8 bases lay outside the gene matches. This CDR3 is built from 16 residues.

The V and J genes are TRBV4-3 and TRBJ1-2, with TRBD1 matching over 7 bases. Germline CDR1 reads LGHNA; CDR2 reads YSLEER. V lost 4 bases and J lost 4; bases outside the gene matches: 6. The CDR3 contains 14 residues. CDR3 in DNA: TGCGCCAGCAGCCCCGGGACAGCCAGCTATGGCTACACCTTC. As protein: CASSPGTASYGYTF.

This chain connects TRBV18 to TRBJ2-5; D not resolved. The CDR3 length is 15 residues. Germline values: CDR1 KGHSH, CDR2 LQKENI. Trimming removed 4 bases from V and 0 bases from J, with 12 bases in between. CDR3 nucleotide sequence: TGTGCCAGCTCACGTCCCAGTTGGTACCAAGAGACCCAGTACTTC. Its translation: CASSRPSWYQETQYF.

This clone was picked up one time. The chain couples TRBV7-8 to TRBJ2-5, with D maybe TRBD1 (6 bases). Germline lookup yields CDR1 SGHVS and CDR2 FQNEAQ. The CDR3 consists of 13 residues. Trimming removed 6 bases at V and 7 bases at J, with 15 bases between. The CDR3, as DNA: TGTGCCAGCAGTTTTACAGGGTCTGGGACCCAGTACTTC. This sequence encodes CASSFTGSGTQYF.

The V gene is TRBV14, the J gene TRBJ2-3; 12 bases match TRBD2. Germline assignment: CDR1 SGHDN and CDR2 FVKESK. This CDR3 spans 16 amino acids. After removal of 4 bases from V and 0 bases from J, the junction contained 2 bases not matched to a gene. The DNA for the CDR3 is TGTGCCAGCAGCCCTCTAGCGGGGGGGAGCACAGATACGCAGTATTTT. As protein: CASSPLAGGSTDTQYF. Based on the CDR3 plus reference TRBV14 and TRBJ2-3, the full variable domain is EAGVTQFPSHSVIEKGQTVTLRCDPISGHDNLYWYRRVMGKEIKFLLHFVKESKQDESGMPNNRFLAERTGGTYSTLKVQPAELEDSGVYFCASSPLAGGSTDTQYFGPGTRLTVL.

The J gene is TRBJ2-1, the V gene TRBV30; TRBD1 matches 9 bases. CDR3 length: 13 amino acids. V was pared by 2 bases and J by 7 bases, with 3 bases of the junction left unmatched. CDR1 and CDR2 from the germline V gene are GTSNPN and SVGIG (reference sequence). Here the CDR3 reads CAWSRTGDNEQFF. The CDR3 nucleotides read TGTGCCTGGAGTAGGACAGGGGATAATGAGCAGTTCTTC.

This clone came up a few times. The rearrangement uses TRBV18 and TRBJ1-6, with 7 nucleotides matching TRBD1. V lost 3 bases, J lost 11 bases, and 13 bases stayed unmatched. CDR3 size: 16 residues. Per germline, CDR1 KGHSH and CDR2 LQKENI. CDR3 in amino acids: CASSPQGQPGEAPLHF. The CDR3 DNA reads as TGTGCCAGCTCACCTCAGGGACAGCCGGGCGAGGCACCCCTCCACTTT.

V gene TRBV6-5 combines with J gene TRBJ1-2; 7 positions match TRBD1. The CDR3 consists of 15 residues. V lost 6 bases to trimming and J lost 1 base; unmatched junction nucleotides: 8. CDR1 is MNHEY and CDR2 is SVGAGI in the germline V gene. Written as DNA, the CDR3 is TGTGCCAGCAGCCCTCGGACAGGACGTAACTATGGCTACACCTTC. Amino acids: CASSPRTGRNYGYTF.

The gene calls are TRBV5-1 and TRBJ2-7; TRBD2 is a possible D gene (7 bases). From germline, CDR1 is SGHRS and CDR2 YFSETQ. This CDR3 is built from 14 residues. The V gene lost 5 bases and the J gene lost 2 bases, with 14 bases spanning the gap. The CDR3 sequence: CASSKGGDTYEQYF. The CDR3, as DNA: TGCGCCAGCAGTAAAGGGGGGGACACCTACGAGCAGTACTTC.

J is TRBJ2-2 and V is TRBV2; 8 bases match TRBD2. Germline CDR1 and CDR2: SNHLY and FYNNEI. V was pared by 0 bases and J by 5 bases, with 2 bases of the junction left unmatched. The CDR3 is made up of 15 amino acids. The CDR3 coding sequence is TGTGCCAGCAGTGAAGCTTTAGCGGGAACCGGGGAGCTGTTTTTT. Protein sequence: CASSEALAGTGELFF.

The chain carries TRBV15 and TRBJ2-3, with 9 bases fitting TRBD2. Germline CDR1 and CDR2: LNHNV and YYDKDF (reference sequence). The length of the CDR3 is 15 residues. Trimming at V came to 6 bases and at J to 1 base, leaving 5 bases not matched to a gene. The CDR3 region is CATSLAGAGTDTQYF. Written as DNA, the CDR3 is TGTGCCACCAGTTTAGCGGGGGCCGGCACAGATACGCAGTATTTT.

Here the CDR3 DNA reads TGTGCCAGTAGTCCCGACGGACAGATCGGAATACACACCTTC. Amino acids: CASSPDGQIGIHTF. The chain employs TRBV19 and TRBJ1-2; D is possibly TRBD1 (6 bases). The CDR3 consists of 14 residues. Looked up from germline, CDR1 is LNHDA and CDR2 is SQIVND (reference sequence). The V gene lost 5 bases and the J gene lost 12 bases, with 22 bases spanning the gap.

The genes are TRBV6-5 and TRBJ2-5; TRBD1 matches at 7 bases. The CDR3 covers 14 residues. Germline CDR1 is MNHEY and CDR2 is SVGAGI. J gave up 4 bases and V 2 bases, and 4 bases lay outside the gene matches. The CDR3 sequence is CASSYRGRAETQYF. CDR3 coding DNA: TGTGCCAGCAGTTACAGGGGGCGGGCAGAGACCCAGTACTTC.